The subject of this entry is one T cell receptor (beta chain). It has no known antigen specificity. The input lacks base qualities; no much larger clone sits a single base away. This specimen comes from a study of blood T cell repertoires in COVID-19 (dated by TCRdb to 2020 to 2022). Background on the whole study: Samples covering the acute and convalescent phases of COVID-19 were provided by collaborators in the United States, Italy and Spain. The material from the prospective study consisted of cDNA or gDNA derived from T cells, B-cell-depleted T cells, or PBMCs. Subjects who had been exposed to COVID-19, were actively infected with it, or had recovered from it provided the deeply sampled blood TCRbeta repertoires that made up the dataset. The repertoires were made available in a free public database intended to serve as a resource for research on the immune response to SARS-CoV-2. Samples came from the ongoing ImmuneRACE study (first 160 participants) plus 1,254 subjects from 6 global collaborators. The sample metadata nearly always contained a de-identified subject ID, COVID-19 status, age in years and sex. Where available, HLA class I and class II types were taken from metadata supplied by the sample provider and were not determined by assay-based typing.

What the study reported, not specific to this receptor: How much clinical and demographic metadata was included differed by source and by participant, and the metadata was provided uncurated.

In the prospective study, participants were about 18 to 90 years old, resided in under 30 geographic areas of the United States, and were enrolled through a virtual design. In the prospective study, participants were assigned to cohorts based on the clinical history participants reported in a screening survey and a study questionnaire. Recovered participants in ImmuneRACE Cohort 3 were defined by two consecutive negative NP/OP PCR tests, clearance by a healthcare professional, or resolution of symptoms. Each participant in the prospective study had whole blood, serum and a nasopharyngeal or oropharyngeal swab collected by mobile phlebotomists. Additional blood draws and questionnaires over an approximately two-month period could optionally be provided by prospective study participants. Prospective study blood samples were shipped either frozen or at room temperature before DNA extraction. TCRbeta CDR3 regions were amplified from genomic DNA by means of the immunoSEQ Assay, a bias-controlled multiplex PCR. As for how the authors treated the data: Within the assay, amplification of reference gene primers was used to estimate how many nucleated cells each sample contained. To quantify the absolute abundance of each unique TCRbeta CDR3 rearrangement, sequence reads were collapsed and filtered. For each sample, productive Simpson clonality was calculated as the square root of Simpson's diversity index over productive rearrangements. The clones in this table, taken by TCRdb from immuneACCESS, are in-frame only. Not every clone is retained; where verified, under half of the shortfall comes from an unresolved V gene, and the cause of the rest is unknown. D and trimming were read from the DNA, whereas the V and J calls and clone size are those reported in that table. The table for this sample lists about 46,000 clones; around 87% of them were counted only once. 3.1% of the sample comes from the top ten.

This TCR was sampled from a woman aged 45-59 years who had recovered from COVID-19. The sequenced sample was PBMCs or T cells enriched from blood (not recorded which).

The nucleotides are TGTGCCAGCAGCTTAGGAGAGGGGACAGGGATTTCACCCCTCCACTTT. Translated, this is CASSLGEGTGISPLHF. This receptor chain uses TRBV11-2 and TRBJ1-6; 9 middle bases align to TRBD1. The germline V gene encodes CDR1 SGHAT and CDR2 FQNNGV. From V the trimming removes 1 base and from J it removes 9 bases, while the gene matches leave 7 bases of the junction unaccounted for. The CDR3 runs 16 amino acids, cysteine and phenylalanine included. CDR3 DNA is the only sequence kept; it has 48 bases, read in frame from the first base.